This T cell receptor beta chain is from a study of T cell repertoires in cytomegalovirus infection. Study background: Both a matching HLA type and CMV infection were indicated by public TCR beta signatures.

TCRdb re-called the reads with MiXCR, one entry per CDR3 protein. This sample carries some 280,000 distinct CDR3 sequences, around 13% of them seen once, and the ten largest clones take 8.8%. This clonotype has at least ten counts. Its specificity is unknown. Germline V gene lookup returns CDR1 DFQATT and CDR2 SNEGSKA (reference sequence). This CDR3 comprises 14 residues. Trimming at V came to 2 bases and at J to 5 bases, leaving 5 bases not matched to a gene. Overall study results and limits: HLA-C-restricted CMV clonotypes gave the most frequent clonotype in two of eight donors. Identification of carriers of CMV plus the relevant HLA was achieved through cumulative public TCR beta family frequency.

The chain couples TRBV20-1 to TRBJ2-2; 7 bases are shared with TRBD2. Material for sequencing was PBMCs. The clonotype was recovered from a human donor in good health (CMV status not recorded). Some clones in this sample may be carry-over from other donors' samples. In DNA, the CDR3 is TGCAGTGCTAGACGGGGAGGGATGACCGGGGAGCTGTTTTTT. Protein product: CSARRGGMTGELFF.